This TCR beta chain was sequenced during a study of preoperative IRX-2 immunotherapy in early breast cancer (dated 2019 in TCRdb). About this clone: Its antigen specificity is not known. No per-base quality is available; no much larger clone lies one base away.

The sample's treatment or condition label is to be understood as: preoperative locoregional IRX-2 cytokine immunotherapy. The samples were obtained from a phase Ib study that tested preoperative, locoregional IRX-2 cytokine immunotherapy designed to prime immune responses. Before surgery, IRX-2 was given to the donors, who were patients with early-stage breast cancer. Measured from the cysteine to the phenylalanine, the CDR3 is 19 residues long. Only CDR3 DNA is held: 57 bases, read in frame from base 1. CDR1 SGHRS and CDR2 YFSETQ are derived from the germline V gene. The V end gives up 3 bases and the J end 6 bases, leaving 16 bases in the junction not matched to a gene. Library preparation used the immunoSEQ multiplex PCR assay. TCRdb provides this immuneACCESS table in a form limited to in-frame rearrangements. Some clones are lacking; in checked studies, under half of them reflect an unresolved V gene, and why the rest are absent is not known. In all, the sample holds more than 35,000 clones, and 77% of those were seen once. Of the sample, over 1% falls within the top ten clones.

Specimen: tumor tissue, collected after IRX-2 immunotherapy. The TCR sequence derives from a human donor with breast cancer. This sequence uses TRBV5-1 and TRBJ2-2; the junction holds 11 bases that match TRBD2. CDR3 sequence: CASSWRGSLTSGSPGELFF. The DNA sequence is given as TGCGCCAGCAGCTGGCGGGGGAGTTTAACTAGCGGGAGCCCCGGGGAGCTGTTTTTT. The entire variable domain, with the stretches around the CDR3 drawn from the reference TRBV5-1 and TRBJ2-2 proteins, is KAGVTQTPRYLIKTRGQQVTLSCSPISGHRSVSWYQQTPGQGLQFLFEYFSETQRNKGNFPGRFSGRQFSNSRSEMNVSTLELGDSALYLCASSWRGSLTSGSPGELFFGEGSRLTVL.